These 11 T cell receptor beta chains share one sample of origin, sequenced in a study of blood T cell repertoires in COVID-19. Libraries were prepared by immunoSEQ multiplex PCR; TCRdb keeps only in-frame clonotypes and omits some of them. The sample includes 86,000 or so clones, 70% to 85% of them seen just once. The sequencing sample was made of peripheral blood. The receptors stem from a man aged 65 to 79 with acute or convalescent COVID-19.

J is TRBJ1-1 and V is TRBV5-6; the D gene is possibly TRBD1 (5 bases). This CDR3 comprises 15 residues. Germline CDR1 and CDR2: SGHDT and YYEEEE. Trimming cost V 4 bases and J 6 bases, with 19 bases left between them. This CDR3 is CASSRRRRLGAEAFF. CDR3 in DNA: TGTGCCAGCAGCCGCCGACGTCGTCTAGGGGCTGAAGCTTTCTTT.

This chain links TRBV7-8 with TRBJ1-6, with no clear D. The germline CDR1 and CDR2 sequences are SGHVS and FQNEAQ. This CDR3 is 15 amino acids long. Trimming shortened V by 3 bases and J by 0 bases, and 6 bases separated the two germline ends. The chain's CDR3 is CASSFANSYNSPLHF. CDR3 DNA: TGTGCCAGCAGCTTCGCGAACTCCTATAATTCACCCCTCCACTTT.

The chain employs TRBV18 and TRBJ1-5; 8 nucleotides agree with TRBD1. Germline CDR1 reads KGHSH; CDR2 reads LQKENI. After removal of 3 bases from V and 4 bases from J, the junction contained 2 bases not matched to a gene. This CDR3 is built from 14 residues. This CDR3 reads CASSPRTGNQPQHF. Here the CDR3 DNA reads TGTGCCAGCTCACCTCGGACAGGGAATCAGCCCCAGCATTTT.

V and J are TRBV2 and TRBJ1-2; 7 bases map to TRBD1. With V trimmed by 2 bases and J by 2 bases, 14 bases remained unmatched. The germline gives CDR1 SNHLY, CDR2 FYNNEI. CDR3 length equals 18 residues. CDR3 in DNA: TGTGCCAGCAGTGAATCGGCTTTTACAGGGGATGCAAACTATGGCTACACCTTC. Its protein product is CASSESAFTGDANYGYTF.

The gene calls are TRBV3-1 (or the pseudogene TRBV3-2) and TRBJ1-1; D is unclear. With 4 bases removed from V and 1 base from J, the gap between germline ends came to 10 bases. The germline gives CDR1 LGHDT, CDR2 YNNKEL (reference sequence). The CDR3 loop spans 14 amino acids. The CDR3 region has the DNA TGTGCCAGCAGCCCCCAGCGGGGGAACACTGAAGCTTTCTTT. Translation gives CASSPQRGNTEAFF.

V usage is TRBV7-6 and J usage is TRBJ2-1; 8 nucleotides agree with TRBD1. The CDR3 is 14 amino acids. V lost 2 bases to trimming and J lost 5 bases; unmatched junction nucleotides: 2. Germline V gives CDR1 SGHVS, CDR2 FNYEAQ. The CDR3 region is CASSLRTGNNEQFF. The CDR3 coding sequence is TGTGCCAGCAGCTTAAGGACAGGGAACAATGAGCAGTTCTTC.

V and J are TRBV9 and TRBJ2-5, with D possibly being TRBD2 (6 bases). CDR1 SGDLS and CDR2 YYNGEE come from the germline V gene. CDR3 length: 17 amino acids. The V and J ends lost 3 bases and 5 bases respectively, with 23 bases between them. CDR3: CASSGAPGSPAGETQYF. The CDR3 DNA follows: TGTGCCAGCAGCGGAGCTCCCGGGTCTCCCGCGGGGGAGACCCAGTACTTC.

This sequence joins TRBV16 and TRBJ1-3; unclear D gene. This CDR3 region has 15 residues. Deletions cut 0 bases from V and 4 bases from J, with 10 bases between. Germline-derived CDR1 and CDR2 are KGHSY and FQNENV. CDR3 in DNA: TGTGCCAGCAGCCAATCGAACAGAGGGGGAAACACCATATATTTT. It is translated as CASSQSNRGGNTIYF.

The chain links TRBV11-1 to TRBJ2-5, with 10 nucleotides matching TRBD1. Germline assignment: CDR1 SGHAT and CDR2 FQDESV (reference sequence). Trimming removed 4 bases from V and 1 base from J; junction bases left unmatched: 6. This CDR3 region has 16 residues. CDR3 sequence reads: CASSSVDRGLQETQYF. The DNA for the CDR3 is TGTGCCAGCAGCTCGGTCGACAGGGGGCTCCAAGAGACCCAGTACTTC.

The count of this clone is one. This chain connects TRBV7-2 to TRBJ2-5, with 7 positions matching TRBD2. From germline, CDR1 is SGHTA and CDR2 FQGNSA. The CDR3 spans 13 residues. J lost 7 bases, V lost 4 bases, and 6 bases had no gene match. The chain's CDR3 is CASSSRAGRTQYF. In DNA, the CDR3 is TGTGCCAGCAGCTCCCGAGCGGGGAGGACCCAGTACTTC. Drawing the rest from reference TRBV7-2 and TRBJ2-5, the complete variable domain is GAGVSQSPSNKVTEKGKDVELRCDPISGHTALYWYRQSLGQGLEFLIYFQGNSAPDKSGLPSDRFSAERTGGSVSTLTIQRTQQEDSAVYLCASSSRAGRTQYFGPGTRLLVL.

V is TRBV28 and J is TRBJ1-2; D perhaps matches TRBD1 (6 bases). The CDR3 has 13 amino acids. CDR1 is MDHEN and CDR2 is SYDVKM in the germline V gene. V lost 3 bases, J lost 7 bases, and 12 bases lay in between. CDR3 in amino acids: CASSLDSLGGYTF. CDR3 sequence (DNA): TGTGCCAGCAGTTTGGACAGTCTTGGTGGCTACACCTTC.